This TCR beta chain is drawn from a study of blood T cells in healthy people across ages. Combining a sample-barcoded 5' primer with a J-beta primer mix, a second PCR ran for 7 to 11 cycles. TCRdb re-analysed the 5' RACE reads in MiXCR, keeping a single row per CDR3 protein. In the table there are roughly 1,000,000 distinct CDR3 sequences, about 23% of which are singletons. This clonotype has only a few counts. As yet, its antigen is unknown. General observations from the study: A roughly linear age-dependent decrease characterized TCR beta diversity per million T cells.

Per sample, a minimum of 7 million PBMCs were isolated. CDR3 length equals 16 residues. Germline CDR1 is DFQATT and CDR2 is SNEGSKA (reference sequence). These data were also reused for a study on T cells of mothers and their children. As that report states: Using the M1S primer, the second PCR added sample barcodes along with 2-4 random nucleotides.

This clonotype was obtained from a girl aged 2 to 9 in good health. The sample was blood. The rearrangement joins TRBV20-1 to TRBJ2-5; 14 nucleotides line up with TRBD2. The J call is doubtful: the DNA matches TRBJ2-7 better. In nucleotides, the CDR3 is TGCAGTGCCGCAGGGGGACTAGCGGGAGTGGGCTACGAGCAGTACTTC. It is translated as CSAAGGLAGVGYEQYF.